This T cell receptor beta chain appears in the sequencing data of a study of T cells in Graves' hyperthyroidism and ophthalmopathy. The study's findings and limits: Blood also contained most expanded thyroid clonotypes above 0.001.

Regions amplified from RNA transcripts were the TCR beta CDR3 regions. When the TCR CDR3 underwent first-round RT-PCR, the HTBI primer set was used. From the multiplex PCR reads, TCRdb called clonotypes with MiXCR, one entry per CDR3 protein. In the table there are roughly 250,000 distinct CDR3 sequences, roughly 20% of which are singletons. Each ophthalmopathy patient scored at least 3 on the Clinical Activity Score and at least 4 on NOSPECS grade, with duration under 3 months. Reasons for excluding patients were uncontrolled infection, other autoimmune disease, pregnancy or lactation. Looked up from germline, CDR1 is SGHVS and CDR2 is FQNEAQ. V dropped 1 base and J dropped 4; count of bases not matched to a gene: 6. The CDR3 is made up of 16 amino acids. About this clonotype itself: Its target is not known.

This TCR derives from a man under 40 with Graves' ophthalmopathy. The sample taken for sequencing was blood. V gene TRBV7-8 combines with J gene TRBJ2-7; 11 positions match TRBD2. This CDR3 is CASSLVAASGRYEQYF. The CDR3 nucleotides read TGTGCCAGCAGCTTAGTAGCGGCTAGCGGGAGGTACGAGCAGTACTTC.